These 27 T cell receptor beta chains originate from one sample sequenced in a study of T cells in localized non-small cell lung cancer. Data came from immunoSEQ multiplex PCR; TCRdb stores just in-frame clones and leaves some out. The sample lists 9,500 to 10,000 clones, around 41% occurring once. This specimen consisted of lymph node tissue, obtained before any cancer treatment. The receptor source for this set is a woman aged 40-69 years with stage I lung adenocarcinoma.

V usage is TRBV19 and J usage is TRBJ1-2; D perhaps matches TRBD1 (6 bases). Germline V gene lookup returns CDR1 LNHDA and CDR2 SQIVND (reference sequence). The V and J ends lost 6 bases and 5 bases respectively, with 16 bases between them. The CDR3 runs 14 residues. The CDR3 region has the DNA TGTGCCAGTAGCCCCGGGGGGGCAGGATATGGCTACACCTTC. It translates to CASSPGGAGYGYTF.

CDR3 nucleotide sequence: TGTGCCAGCAGTGAATTGGAGGGGATCACTGAAGCTTTCTTT. Its translation is CASSELEGITEAFF. The rearrangement uses TRBV25-1 and TRBJ1-1, with D perhaps TRBD1 (5 bases). CDR3 length: 14 amino acids. V lost 1 base, J lost 4 bases, and 10 bases lay in between. In germline, CDR1 is MGHDK, CDR2 SYGVNS.

CDR3 in DNA: TGTGCCAGCTCACCGTCACTAGCGGGGGGAGATACGCAGTATTTT. Amino acid sequence: CASSPSLAGGDTQYF. V and J are TRBV18 and TRBJ2-3; 12 positions match TRBD2. Germline loops: CDR1 KGHSH, CDR2 LQKENI. The CDR3 sequence is 15 residues long. The trim removed 3 bases at V and 5 bases at J, leaving 3 bases unmatched. Full variable domain (missing parts from reference TRBV18 and TRBJ2-3): NAGVMQNPRHLVRRRGQEARLRCSPMKGHSHVYWYRQLPEEGLKFMVYLQKENIIDESGMPKERFSAEFPKEGPSILRIQQVVRGDSAAYFCASSPSLAGGDTQYFGPGTRLTVL.

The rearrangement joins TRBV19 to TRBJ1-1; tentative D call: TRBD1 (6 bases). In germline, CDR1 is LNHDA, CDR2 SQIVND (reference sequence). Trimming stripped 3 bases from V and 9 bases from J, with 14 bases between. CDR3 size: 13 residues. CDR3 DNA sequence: TGTGCCAGTAGTATCCCGGGGACATACAAAGCTTTCTTT. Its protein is CASSIPGTYKAFF.

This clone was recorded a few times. This chain's CDR3 is CASSPQVDAKPEAFF. CDR3 in DNA: TGTGCCAGCAGCCCCCAAGTAGATGCGAAGCCTGAAGCTTTCTTT. J is TRBJ1-1 and V is TRBV11-3; D ambiguous. The germline V gene has CDR1 SGHNT and CDR2 YENEEA. Trimming stripped 5 bases from V and 6 bases from J, with 19 bases between. This CDR3 spans 15 amino acids.

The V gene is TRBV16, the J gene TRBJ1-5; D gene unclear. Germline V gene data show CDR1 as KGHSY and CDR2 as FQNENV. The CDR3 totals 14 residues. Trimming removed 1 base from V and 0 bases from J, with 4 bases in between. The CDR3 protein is CASSQFTSNQPQHF. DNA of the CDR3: TGTGCCAGCAGCCAATTTACTAGCAATCAGCCCCAGCATTTT.

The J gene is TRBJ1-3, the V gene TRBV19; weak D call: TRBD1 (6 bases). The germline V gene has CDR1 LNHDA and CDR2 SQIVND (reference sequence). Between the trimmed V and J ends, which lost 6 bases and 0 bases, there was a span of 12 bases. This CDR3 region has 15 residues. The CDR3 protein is CASRNGQSSGNTIYF. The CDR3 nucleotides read TGTGCCAGTAGAAACGGACAGAGCTCTGGAAACACCATATATTTT.

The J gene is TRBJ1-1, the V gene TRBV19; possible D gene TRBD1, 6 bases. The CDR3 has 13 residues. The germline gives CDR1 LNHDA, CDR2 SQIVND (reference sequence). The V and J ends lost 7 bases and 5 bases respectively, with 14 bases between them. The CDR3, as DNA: TGTGCCAGTACCCTAGGGAGGGGGACTGAAGCTTTCTTT. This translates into CASTLGRGTEAFF.

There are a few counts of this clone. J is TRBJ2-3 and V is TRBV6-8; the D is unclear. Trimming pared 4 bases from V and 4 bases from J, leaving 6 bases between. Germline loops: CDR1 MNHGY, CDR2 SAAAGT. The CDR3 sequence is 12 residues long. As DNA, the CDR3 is TGTGCCAGCAGTTCCCCTGCAGATACGCAGTATTTT. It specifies CASSSPADTQYF.

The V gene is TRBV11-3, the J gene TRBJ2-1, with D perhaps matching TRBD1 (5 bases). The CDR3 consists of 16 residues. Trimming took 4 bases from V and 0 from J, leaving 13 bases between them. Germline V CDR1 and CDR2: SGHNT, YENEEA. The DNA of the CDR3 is TGTGCCAGCAGCTCCGTGGGGCGAGTCTCCTACAATGAGCAGTTCTTC. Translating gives CASSSVGRVSYNEQFF.

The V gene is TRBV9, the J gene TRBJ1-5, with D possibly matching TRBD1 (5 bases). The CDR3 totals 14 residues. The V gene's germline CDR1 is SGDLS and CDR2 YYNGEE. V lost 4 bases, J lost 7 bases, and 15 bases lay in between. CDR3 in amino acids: CASSKGPIGQPQHF. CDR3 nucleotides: TGTGCCAGCAGCAAGGGGCCTATAGGCCAGCCCCAGCATTTT.

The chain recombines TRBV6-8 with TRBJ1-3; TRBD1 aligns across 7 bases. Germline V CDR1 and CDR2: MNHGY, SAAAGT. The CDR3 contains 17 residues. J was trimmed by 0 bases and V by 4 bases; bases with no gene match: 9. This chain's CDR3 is CASSSPGAGGSGNTIYF. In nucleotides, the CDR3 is TGTGCCAGCAGTTCTCCGGGGGCAGGGGGCTCTGGAAACACCATATATTTT.

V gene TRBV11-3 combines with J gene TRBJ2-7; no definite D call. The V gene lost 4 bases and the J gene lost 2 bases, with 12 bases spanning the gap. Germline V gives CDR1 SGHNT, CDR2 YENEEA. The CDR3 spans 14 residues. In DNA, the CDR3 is TGTGCCAGCAGCTCATTAAATACCGCCTACGAGCAGTACTTC. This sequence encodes CASSSLNTAYEQYF.

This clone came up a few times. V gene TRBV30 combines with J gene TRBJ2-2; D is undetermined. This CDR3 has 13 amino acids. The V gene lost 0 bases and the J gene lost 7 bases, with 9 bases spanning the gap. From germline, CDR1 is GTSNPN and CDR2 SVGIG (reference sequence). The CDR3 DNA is TGTGCCTGGAGTGTCGAGATGGACGGGGAGCTGTTTTTT. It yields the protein CAWSVEMDGELFF.

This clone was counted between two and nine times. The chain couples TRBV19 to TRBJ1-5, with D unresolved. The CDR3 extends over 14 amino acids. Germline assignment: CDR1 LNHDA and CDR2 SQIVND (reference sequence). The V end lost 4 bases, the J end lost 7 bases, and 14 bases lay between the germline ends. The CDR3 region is CASSSVGLGQPQHF. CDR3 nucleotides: TGTGCCAGTAGTAGTGTTGGGTTAGGACAGCCCCAGCATTTT.

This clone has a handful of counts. The DNA for the CDR3 is TGTGCCACCAGCAGGGGATTCTCAGGGGGTTATGGCTACACCTTC. Protein sequence: CATSRGFSGGYGYTF. This sequence joins TRBV15 and TRBJ1-2; TRBD1 matches at 7 bases. Germline CDR1 and CDR2: LNHNV and YYDKDF (reference sequence). V shed 3 bases, J shed 5 bases, and the junction held 9 bases outside the gene matches. The CDR3 totals 15 residues.

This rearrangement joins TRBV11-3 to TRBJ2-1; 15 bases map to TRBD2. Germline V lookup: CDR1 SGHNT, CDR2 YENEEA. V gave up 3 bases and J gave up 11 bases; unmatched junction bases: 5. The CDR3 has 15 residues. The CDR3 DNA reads TGTGCCAGCAGCTTGGCCGGGACTAGCGGGGGGCAGCAGTTCTTC. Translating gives CASSLAGTSGGQQFF.

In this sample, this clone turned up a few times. CDR3: CASTPGGQRNTEAFF. The DNA for the CDR3 is TGTGCCAGTACCCCGGGGGGACAGCGGAACACTGAAGCTTTCTTT. The chain carries TRBV19 and TRBJ1-1, with 7 nucleotides matching TRBD1. This CDR3 region has 15 residues. V was clipped by 7 bases and J by 1 base; unmatched bases: 9. Germline values: CDR1 LNHDA, CDR2 SQIVND (reference sequence).

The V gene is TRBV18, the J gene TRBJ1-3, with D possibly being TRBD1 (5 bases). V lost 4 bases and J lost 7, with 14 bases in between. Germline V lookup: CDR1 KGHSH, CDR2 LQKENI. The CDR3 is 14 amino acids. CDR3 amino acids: CASSRPEAGNTIYF. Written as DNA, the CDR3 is TGTGCCAGCTCACGCCCGGAGGCAGGGAACACCATATATTTT.

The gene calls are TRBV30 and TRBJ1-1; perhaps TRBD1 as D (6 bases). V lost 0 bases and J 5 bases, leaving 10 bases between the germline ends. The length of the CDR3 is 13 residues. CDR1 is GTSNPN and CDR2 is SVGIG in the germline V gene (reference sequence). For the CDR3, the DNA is TGTGCCTGGAGTGTACCGAGGGGGACTGAAGCTTTCTTT. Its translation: CAWSVPRGTEAFF. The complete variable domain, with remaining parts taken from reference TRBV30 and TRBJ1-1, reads SQTIHQWPATLVQPVGSPLSLECTVEGTSNPNLYWYRQAAGRGLQLLFYSVGIGQISSEVPQNLSASRPQDRQFILSSKKLLLSDSGFYLCAWSVPRGTEAFFGQGTRLTVV.

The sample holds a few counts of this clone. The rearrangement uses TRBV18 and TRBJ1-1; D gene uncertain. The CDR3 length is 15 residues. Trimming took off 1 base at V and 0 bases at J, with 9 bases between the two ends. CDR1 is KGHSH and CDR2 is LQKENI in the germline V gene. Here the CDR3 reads CASSPQSAVNTEAFF. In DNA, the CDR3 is TGTGCCAGCTCACCACAGTCGGCGGTGAACACTGAAGCTTTCTTT.

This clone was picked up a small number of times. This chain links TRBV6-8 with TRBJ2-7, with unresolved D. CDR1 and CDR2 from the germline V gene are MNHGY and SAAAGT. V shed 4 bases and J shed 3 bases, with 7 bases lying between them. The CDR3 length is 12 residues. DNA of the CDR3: TGTGCCAGCAGTTCCTCGGTCTACGAGCAGTACTTC. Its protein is CASSSSVYEQYF.

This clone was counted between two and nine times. The CDR3 region is CAWSGGVGAGQPQHF. The CDR3 nucleotides read TGTGCCTGGAGTGGGGGCGTGGGGGCTGGGCAGCCCCAGCATTTT. The rearrangement links TRBV30 to TRBJ1-5; TRBD1 is a possible D gene (6 bases). Trimming left V 1 base short and J 7 bases short, with 17 bases between. The CDR3 totals 15 residues. Per germline, CDR1 GTSNPN and CDR2 SVGIG (reference sequence).

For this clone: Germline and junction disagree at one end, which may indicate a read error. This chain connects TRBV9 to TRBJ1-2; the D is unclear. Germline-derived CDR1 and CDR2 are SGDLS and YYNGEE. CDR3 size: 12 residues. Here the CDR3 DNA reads TGTGCCAGCGGCAGAATAAACTATGGCTATACCTTC. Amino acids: CASGRINYGYTF.

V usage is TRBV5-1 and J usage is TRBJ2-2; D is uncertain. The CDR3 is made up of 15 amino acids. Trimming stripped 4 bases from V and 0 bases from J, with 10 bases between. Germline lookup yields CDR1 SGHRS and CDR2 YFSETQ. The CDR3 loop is CASSIGPANTGELFF. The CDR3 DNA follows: TGCGCCAGCAGCATCGGACCGGCGAACACCGGGGAGCTGTTTTTT.

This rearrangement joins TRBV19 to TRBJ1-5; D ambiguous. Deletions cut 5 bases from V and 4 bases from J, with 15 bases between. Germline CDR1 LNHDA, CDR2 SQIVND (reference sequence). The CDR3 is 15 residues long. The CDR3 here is CASSPGSVGNQPQHF. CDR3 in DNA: TGTGCCAGTAGTCCGGGCTCCGTGGGGAATCAGCCCCAGCATTTT.

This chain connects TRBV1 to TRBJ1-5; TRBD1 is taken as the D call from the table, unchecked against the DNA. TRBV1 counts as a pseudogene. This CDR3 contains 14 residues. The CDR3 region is CTSSQTRNNQPQHF. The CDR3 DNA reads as TGCACCAGCAGCCAAACCAGGAACAATCAGCCCCAGCATTTT.